This T cell receptor (beta chain) was profiled in a study of memory CD4+ T cells and cytomegalovirus serostatus. This clone is a singleton in its sample. Some clones are missing from TCRdb's copy, which holds only in-frame ones; the method was immunoSEQ multiplex PCR. The data contain about 57,000 clones, roughly 80% of them seen just once; the ten biggest clones take up 0.7% to 0.85%. The sort gate was single viable CD3+CD4+CD8-CD45RO+ cells for memory CD4+ T cells. Sequencing was performed on memory CD4+ T cells from blood. This sequence was found in an adult in good health and CMV-seronegative.

The CDR3 loop is CATSRTTTSPEQYF. The CDR3, as DNA: TGTGCCACCAGCAGGACTACTACTAGCCCTGAGCAGTACTTC. V and J are TRBV15 and TRBJ2-7; D may be TRBD2 (6 bases). Germline CDR1 LNHNV, CDR2 YYDKDF (reference sequence). This CDR3 is 14 amino acids long. V gave up 3 bases and J gave up 7 bases, with 16 bases separating them.